This T cell receptor (beta chain) originates from a study of blood T cell repertoires in COVID-19. Study details: Material from acute and convalescent COVID-19 was sourced from the United States, Italy and Spain. From T cells, B-cell-depleted T cells, or PBMCs came the material, which was cDNA or gDNA.

V was trimmed by 4 bases and J by 4 bases, leaving 14 bases between them. This CDR3 contains 14 residues. Germline V gene lookup returns CDR1 SGHTA and CDR2 FQGNSA. Original data processing: It was from reference gene primer amplification that nucleated cell counts were estimated. Measured with immunoSEQ multiplex PCR; TCRdb has only the in-frame clones, and not every one. V and J calls and clone size follow that table, whereas D and trimming were derived from the DNA. The sample has around 280,000 clones; 75% to 90% are singletons. This chain links TRBV7-2 with TRBJ2-7; a weak D match, TRBD2 (8 bases). The receptor comes from a woman aged 25 to 39 who had recovered from COVID-19. Sequenced: peripheral blood. CDR3 residues: CASSSGRGRYEQYF. CDR3 bases: TGTGCCAGCAGCTCCGGGAGGGGGCGGTACGAGCAGTACTTC.